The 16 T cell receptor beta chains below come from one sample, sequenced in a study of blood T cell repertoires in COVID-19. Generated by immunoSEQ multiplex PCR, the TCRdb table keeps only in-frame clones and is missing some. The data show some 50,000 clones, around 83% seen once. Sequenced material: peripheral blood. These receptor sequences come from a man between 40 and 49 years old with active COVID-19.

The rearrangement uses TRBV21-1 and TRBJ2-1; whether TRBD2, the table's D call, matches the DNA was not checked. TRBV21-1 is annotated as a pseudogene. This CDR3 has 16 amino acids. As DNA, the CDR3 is TGTGCCAGCCCAGGTAAGGGACTAGCACTAATTCGGCGGCAGTTCTTC. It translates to CASPGKGLALIRRQFF.

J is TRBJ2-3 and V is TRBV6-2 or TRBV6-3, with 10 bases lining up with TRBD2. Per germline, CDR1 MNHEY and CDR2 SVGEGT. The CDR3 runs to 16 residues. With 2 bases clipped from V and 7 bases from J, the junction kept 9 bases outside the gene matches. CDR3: CASSYGPSGSLNTQYF. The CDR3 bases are TGTGCCAGCAGTTACGGTCCTAGCGGGAGTTTAAATACGCAGTATTTT.

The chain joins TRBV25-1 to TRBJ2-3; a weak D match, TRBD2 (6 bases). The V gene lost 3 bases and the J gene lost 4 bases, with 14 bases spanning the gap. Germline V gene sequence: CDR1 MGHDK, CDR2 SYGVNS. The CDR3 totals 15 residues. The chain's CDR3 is CASSDSTRGADTQYF. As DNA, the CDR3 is TGTGCCAGCAGTGACTCGACCCGCGGGGCAGATACGCAGTATTTT. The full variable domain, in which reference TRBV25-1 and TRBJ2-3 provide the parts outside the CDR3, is EADIYQTPRYLVIGTGKKITLECSQTMGHDKMYWYQQDPGMELHLIHYSYGVNSTEKGDLSSESTVSRIRTEHFPLTLESARPSHTSQYLCASSDSTRGADTQYFGPGTRLTVL.

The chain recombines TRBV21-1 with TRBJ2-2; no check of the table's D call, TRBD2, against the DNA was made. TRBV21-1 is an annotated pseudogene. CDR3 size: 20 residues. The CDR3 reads CASSKEFQREGPINTGELFF. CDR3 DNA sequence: TGTGCCAGCAGCAAAGAGTTTCAGCGGGAGGGCCCGATTAACACCGGGGAGCTGTTTTTT.

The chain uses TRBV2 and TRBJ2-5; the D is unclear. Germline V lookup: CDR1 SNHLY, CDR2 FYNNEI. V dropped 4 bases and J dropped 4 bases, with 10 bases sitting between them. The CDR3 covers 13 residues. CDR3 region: CASSVDHGETQYF. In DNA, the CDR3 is TGTGCCAGCAGTGTTGATCACGGAGAGACCCAGTACTTC.

CDR3: CASSPGDTNYGYTF. The CDR3 DNA reads TGTGCCAGCTCACCAGGGGACACTAACTATGGCTACACCTTC. The genes are TRBV18 and TRBJ1-2, with D tentatively TRBD1 (6 bases). Between the trimmed V and J ends, which lost 2 bases and 0 bases, there was a span of 7 bases. The CDR3 is 14 residues long. Germline V lookup: CDR1 KGHSH, CDR2 LQKENI.

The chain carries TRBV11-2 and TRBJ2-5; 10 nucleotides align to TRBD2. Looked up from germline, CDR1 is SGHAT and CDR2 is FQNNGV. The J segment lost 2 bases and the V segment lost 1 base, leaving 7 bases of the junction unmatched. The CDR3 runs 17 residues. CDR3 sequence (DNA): TGTGCCAGCAGCTTAGGCCCCCCTAGCGGGGGTCAAGAGACCCAGTACTTC. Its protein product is CASSLGPPSGGQETQYF.

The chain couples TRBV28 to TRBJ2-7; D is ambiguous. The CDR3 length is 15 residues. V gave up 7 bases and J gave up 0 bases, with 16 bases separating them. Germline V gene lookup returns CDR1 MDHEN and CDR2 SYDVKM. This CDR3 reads CASTTSRGSSYEQYF. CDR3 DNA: TGTGCCAGCACAACCTCTCGCGGTTCCTCCTACGAGCAGTACTTC.

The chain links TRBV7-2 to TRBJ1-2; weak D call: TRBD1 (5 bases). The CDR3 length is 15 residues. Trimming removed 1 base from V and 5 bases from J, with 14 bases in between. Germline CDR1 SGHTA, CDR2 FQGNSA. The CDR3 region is CASSLDPQGVYGYTF. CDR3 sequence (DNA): TGTGCCAGCAGCTTAGACCCCCAGGGCGTATATGGCTACACCTTC.

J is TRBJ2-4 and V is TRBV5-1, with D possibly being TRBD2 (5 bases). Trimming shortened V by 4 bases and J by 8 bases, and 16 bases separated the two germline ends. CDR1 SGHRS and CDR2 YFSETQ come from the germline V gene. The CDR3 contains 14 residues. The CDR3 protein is CASSRSVRADIQYF. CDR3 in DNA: TGCGCCAGCAGCCGCTCTGTGAGGGCAGACATTCAGTACTTC.

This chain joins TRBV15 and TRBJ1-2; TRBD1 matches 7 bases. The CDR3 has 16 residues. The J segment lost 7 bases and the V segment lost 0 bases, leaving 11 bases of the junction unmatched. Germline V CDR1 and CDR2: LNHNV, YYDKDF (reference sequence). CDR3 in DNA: TGTGCCACCAGCAGAGATCGCGCCACAGGGGAGCGTGGCTACACCTTC. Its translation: CATSRDRATGERGYTF.

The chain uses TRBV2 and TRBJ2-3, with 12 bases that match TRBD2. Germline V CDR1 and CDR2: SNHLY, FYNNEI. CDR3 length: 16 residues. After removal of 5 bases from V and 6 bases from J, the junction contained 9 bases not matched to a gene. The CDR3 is CASSRTSGEGWDTQYF. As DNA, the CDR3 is TGTGCCAGCAGTCGGACTAGCGGGGAGGGTTGGGATACGCAGTATTTT.

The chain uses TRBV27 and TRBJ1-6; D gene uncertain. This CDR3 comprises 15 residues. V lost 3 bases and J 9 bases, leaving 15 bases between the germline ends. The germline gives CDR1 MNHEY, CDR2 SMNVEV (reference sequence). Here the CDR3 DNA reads TGTGCCAGCAGTTTCACTCCTAACCCCCTTTCACCCCTCCACTTT. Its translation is CASSFTPNPLSPLHF.

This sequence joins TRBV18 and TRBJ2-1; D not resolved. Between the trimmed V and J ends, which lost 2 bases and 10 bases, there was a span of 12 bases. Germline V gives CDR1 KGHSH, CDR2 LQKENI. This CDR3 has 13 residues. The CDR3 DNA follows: TGTGCCAGCTCACCATCGACGACCGGGGAGCAGTTCTTC. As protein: CASSPSTTGEQFF. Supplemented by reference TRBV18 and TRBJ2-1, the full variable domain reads NAGVMQNPRHLVRRRGQEARLRCSPMKGHSHVYWYRQLPEEGLKFMVYLQKENIIDESGMPKERFSAEFPKEGPSILRIQQVVRGDSAAYFCASSPSTTGEQFFGPGTRLTVL.

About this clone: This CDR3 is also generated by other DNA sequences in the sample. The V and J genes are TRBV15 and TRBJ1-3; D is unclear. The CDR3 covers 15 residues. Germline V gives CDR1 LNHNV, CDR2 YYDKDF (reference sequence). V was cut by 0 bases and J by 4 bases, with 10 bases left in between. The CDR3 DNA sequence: TGTGCCACCAGCAGAGATCCGGGGTACGGAAACACCATATATTTT. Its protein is CATSRDPGYGNTIYF.

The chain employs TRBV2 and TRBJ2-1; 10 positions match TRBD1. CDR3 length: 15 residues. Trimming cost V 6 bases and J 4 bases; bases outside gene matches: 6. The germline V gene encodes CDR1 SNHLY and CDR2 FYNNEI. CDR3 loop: CASSRGTGAYNEQFF. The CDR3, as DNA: TGTGCCAGCAGCCGGGGGACAGGGGCTTACAATGAGCAGTTCTTC.